Below are 8 T cell receptor beta chains sequenced from a single sample in a study of blood T cell repertoires in COVID-19. Using immunoSEQ multiplex PCR, the repertoire was profiled, and TCRdb retains in-frame clones only, with some absent. The sample yields tens of thousands of clones, roughly 88% seen once. Sequencing was done on a sample of peripheral blood. Receptors were obtained from an elderly man with active or convalescent COVID-19.

V usage is TRBV27 and J usage is TRBJ1-5; D is possibly TRBD1 (5 bases). The germline V and J ends were trimmed by 2 bases and 0 bases, with 8 bases remaining between them. The CDR3 spans 15 residues. Germline values: CDR1 MNHEY, CDR2 SMNVEV (reference sequence). The CDR3 DNA reads as TGTGCCAGCAGTTTAGGAAGGGGTAGCAATCAGCCCCAGCATTTT. It translates to CASSLGRGSNQPQHF.

This chain connects TRBV7-8 to TRBJ1-6; 11 bases are shared with TRBD1. Germline trimming cut 5 bases from V and 10 bases from J; bases unmatched to any gene: 4. CDR3 length equals 14 residues. Germline V gene data show CDR1 as SGHVS and CDR2 as FQNEAQ. This CDR3 is CASSPDRGHSPLHF. The CDR3, as DNA: TGTGCCAGCAGCCCGGACAGGGGGCACTCACCCCTCCACTTT.

The chain combines TRBV6-6 with TRBJ1-6; D unresolved. The ends were cut back, 0 bases at V and 6 bases at J, with 12 bases in the middle. CDR1 and CDR2 (germline): MNHNY, SVGAGI (reference sequence). This CDR3 spans 16 amino acids. The CDR3, as DNA: TGTGCCAGCAGTTACTCGATTAGCCAGAGTAATTCACCCCTCCACTTT. Translated, it gives CASSYSISQSNSPLHF.

V and J are TRBV27 and TRBJ2-1, with 9 nucleotides matching TRBD1. CDR1 and CDR2 (germline): MNHEY, SMNVEV (reference sequence). The CDR3 is 14 residues long. The J segment lost 2 bases and the V segment lost 10 bases, leaving 6 bases of the junction unmatched. The CDR3 reads CATRDRVTYNEQFF. The DNA of the CDR3 is TGTGCCACCAGGGACAGGGTCACCTACAATGAGCAGTTCTTC.

The chain is built from TRBV5-8 and TRBJ2-7; D not certain. V shed 5 bases and J shed 0 bases, with 12 bases lying between them. Per the germline V gene, CDR1 is SGHTS and CDR2 is YDEGEE. This CDR3 is built from 14 residues. The DNA of the CDR3 is TGTGCCAGCAGGTACGCCCGGAGCTCCTACGAGCAGTACTTC. Its translation: CASRYARSSYEQYF. Filled out from reference TRBV5-8 and TRBJ2-7, the complete variable domain reads EAGVTQSPTHLIKTRGQQATLRCSPISGHTSVYWYQQALGLGLQFLLWYDEGEERNRGNFPPRFSGRQFPNYSSELNVNALELEDSALYLCASRYARSSYEQYFGPGTRLTVT.

This sequence joins TRBV3-1 (or the pseudogene TRBV3-2) and TRBJ2-7; D may be TRBD1 (6 bases). Trimming removed 2 bases from V and 2 bases from J, with 13 bases in between. CDR3 length: 15 amino acids. Germline assignment: CDR1 LGHDT and CDR2 YNNKEL (reference sequence). CDR3 bases: TGTGCCAGCAGCCAAAGACCGGACAGAGCCTACGAGCAGTACTTC. Protein product: CASSQRPDRAYEQYF.

The chain links TRBV7-9 to TRBJ2-7; D is unresolved. V gave up 5 bases and J gave up 10 bases, with 15 bases separating them. Germline CDR1 and CDR2: SEHNR and FQNEAQ (reference sequence). There are 12 residues in the CDR3. CDR3 DNA sequence: TGTGCCAGCAGCGCCCCCGCGTCCCTTCAGTACTTC. This encodes CASSAPASLQYF.

The rearrangement uses TRBV7-9 and TRBJ2-2; no reliable D call. The CDR3 is 14 residues long. Germline CDR1 and CDR2: SEHNR and FQNEAQ (reference sequence). The V gene lost 1 base and the J gene lost 6 bases, with 9 bases spanning the gap. CDR3 coding DNA: TGTGCCAGCAGCTTAGATCGAGATTCCGGGGAGCTGTTTTTT. Residues: CASSLDRDSGELFF.